The 30 T cell receptor beta chains reported below all come from one sample, sequenced in a study of radiotherapy plus CTLA-4 blockade in lung cancer. Generated by immunoSEQ multiplex PCR, the TCRdb table keeps only in-frame clones and is missing some. The table includes roughly 44,000 clones, approximately 91% detected once. This specimen consisted of peripheral blood, obtained from a patient treated with radiotherapy plus ipilimumab. The receptors derive from a human donor with non-small cell lung cancer whose response to radiotherapy plus ipilimumab could not be evaluated.

The V gene is TRBV5-6, the J gene TRBJ2-6, with a possible D match to TRBD1 (6 bases). The V gene lost 3 bases and the J gene lost 0 bases, with 10 bases spanning the gap. Germline loops: CDR1 SGHDT, CDR2 YYEEEE. This CDR3 comprises 16 residues. Here the CDR3 reads CASSWTVRSGANVLTF. The CDR3 DNA reads TGTGCCAGCAGCTGGACAGTCCGCTCTGGGGCCAACGTCCTGACTTTC.

The genes are TRBV7-2 and TRBJ2-7, with 9 positions matching TRBD2. In germline, CDR1 is SGHTA, CDR2 FQGNSA. This CDR3 is built from 15 residues. Trimming at V came to 5 bases and at J to 4 bases, leaving 9 bases not matched to a gene. The CDR3, as DNA: TGTGCCAGCAGCCCTACTGGACTAGCGATGTACGAGCAGTACTTC. As protein: CASSPTGLAMYEQYF. The full variable domain, in which reference TRBV7-2 and TRBJ2-7 provide the parts outside the CDR3, is GAGVSQSPSNKVTEKGKDVELRCDPISGHTALYWYRQSLGQGLEFLIYFQGNSAPDKSGLPSDRFSAERTGGSVSTLTIQRTQQEDSAVYLCASSPTGLAMYEQYFGPGTRLTVT.

V and J are TRBV28 and TRBJ2-5; tentatively, D is TRBD1 (5 bases). Germline V CDR1 and CDR2: MDHEN, SYDVKM. The CDR3 totals 13 residues. V was pared by 6 bases and J by 6 bases, with 14 bases between. Here the CDR3 DNA reads TGTGCCAGCAGACCACAGGTTTCGCAGACCCAGTACTTC. Protein sequence: CASRPQVSQTQYF. Full variable domain (remainder filled in from reference TRBV28 and TRBJ2-5): DVKVTQSSRYLVKRTGEKVFLECVQDMDHENMFWYRQDPGLGLRLIYFSYDVKMKEKGDIPEGYSVSREKKERFSLILESASTNQTSMYLCASRPQVSQTQYFGPGTRLLVL.

V is TRBV2 and J is TRBJ1-2; 7 nucleotides match TRBD1. The CDR3 runs to 17 residues. Trimming at V came to 8 bases and at J to 8 bases, leaving 23 bases not matched to a gene. Germline CDR1 and CDR2: SNHLY and FYNNEI. The CDR3, as DNA: TGTGCCAGCGGGATACCCCCGGGACAGACGGTCTATGCGGGCTACACCTTC. Translating it yields CASGIPPGQTVYAGYTF.

The chain employs TRBV5-1 and TRBJ1-1; 8 positions match TRBD1. CDR3 length: 16 residues. J was trimmed by 5 bases and V by 2 bases; bases with no gene match: 11. Germline V gene lookup returns CDR1 SGHRS and CDR2 YFSETQ. The CDR3 spells CASSFISGQGGTEAFF. CDR3 in DNA: TGCGCCAGCAGCTTTATCTCCGGACAGGGAGGGACTGAAGCTTTCTTT.

The CDR3 reads CASSMWGRGQPQHF. The CDR3 region has the DNA TGTGCCAGTAGTATGTGGGGGCGCGGTCAGCCCCAGCATTTT. The V and J genes are TRBV19 and TRBJ1-5, with TRBD1 as a possible D gene (6 bases). CDR3 size: 14 residues. The V gene lost 3 bases and the J gene lost 6 bases, with 12 bases spanning the gap. Germline CDR1 reads LNHDA; CDR2 reads SQIVND (reference sequence).

This clone is a singleton in its sample. This chain connects TRBV4-3 to TRBJ1-5; 7 bases align to TRBD1. Unmatched junction bases numbered 4, after V lost 0 bases and J lost 5 bases. CDR3 length: 15 residues. The V gene's germline CDR1 is LGHNA and CDR2 YSLEER. CDR3 region: CASSQDTGDYQPQHF. The CDR3 DNA reads as TGCGCCAGCAGCCAAGATACAGGGGATTATCAGCCCCAGCATTTT.

The gene calls are TRBV7-9 and TRBJ1-1, with D possibly being TRBD1 (6 bases). V lost 2 bases and J 7 bases, leaving 14 bases between the germline ends. This CDR3 contains 14 residues. CDR1 is SEHNR and CDR2 is FQNEAQ in the germline V gene (reference sequence). The CDR3 DNA reads as TGTGCCAGCAGCTTACCGATGACAGGTTTTGAAGCTTTCTTT. Translation: CASSLPMTGFEAFF.

The chain couples TRBV4-3 to TRBJ2-5, with 7 positions matching TRBD2. V lost 5 bases to trimming and J lost 4 bases; unmatched junction nucleotides: 10. The CDR3 contains 15 residues. Germline V CDR1 and CDR2: LGHNA, YSLEER. The CDR3 reads CASSKGRELRETQYF. The CDR3 bases are TGCGCCAGCAGCAAGGGGCGGGAGTTACGAGAGACCCAGTACTTC.

The rearrangement uses TRBV5-5 and TRBJ2-1; TRBD2 agrees at 9 bases. The ends lost 4 bases at V and 0 bases at J; junction bases unmatched: 8. The CDR3 spans 17 residues. Germline values: CDR1 SGHKS, CDR2 YYEKEE (reference sequence). CDR3 region: CASSAGTSSRSYNEQFF. The CDR3, as DNA: TGTGCCAGCAGCGCCGGGACTAGCAGCCGCTCCTACAATGAGCAGTTCTTC. The variable domain in full, with the rest retrieved from reference TRBV5-5 and TRBJ2-1, is DAGVTQSPTHLIKTRGQQVTLRCSPISGHKSVSWYQQVLGQGPQFIFQYYEKEERGRGNFPDRFSARQFPNYSSELNVNALLLGDSALYLCASSAGTSSRSYNEQFFGPGTRLTVL.

The genes are TRBV2 and TRBJ2-2; a weak D match, TRBD2 (6 bases). CDR1 is SNHLY, CDR2 FYNNEI, per germline. The CDR3 has 18 residues. With 6 bases removed from V and 0 bases from J, the gap between germline ends came to 20 bases. CDR3 DNA: TGTGCCAGCAGATACGCTTTGGGGTGGGGGGCGAACACCGGGGAGCTGTTTTTT. This translates into CASRYALGWGANTGELFF. Drawing the rest from reference TRBV2 and TRBJ2-2, the complete variable domain is EPEVTQTPSHQVTQMGQEVILRCVPISNHLYFYWYRQILGQKVEFLVSFYNNEISEKSEIFDDQFSVERPDGSNFTLKIRSTKLEDSAMYFCASRYALGWGANTGELFFGEGSRLTVL.

The chain employs TRBV4-3 and TRBJ2-3, with D possibly TRBD1 on 5 matching bases. This CDR3 comprises 16 residues. With 3 bases removed from V and 6 bases from J, the gap between germline ends came to 19 bases. Per germline, CDR1 LGHNA and CDR2 YSLEER. CDR3 DNA: TGCGCCAGCAGCCAGGACCCTCTAGGGGCAGGCGATACGCAGTATTTT. Translating it yields CASSQDPLGAGDTQYF.

The V gene is TRBV2, the J gene TRBJ1-1; no reliable D call. Germline assignment: CDR1 SNHLY and CDR2 FYNNEI. The V end lost 4 bases, the J end lost 12 bases, and 12 bases lay between the germline ends. The CDR3 length is 11 residues. The CDR3 region is CASSGGQISFF. CDR3 DNA sequence: TGTGCCAGCAGTGGTGGGCAGATTTCTTTCTTT.

The rearrangement joins TRBV6-1 to TRBJ2-1, with 9 bases that match TRBD2. Germline values: CDR1 MNHNS, CDR2 SASEGT. The CDR3 consists of 14 residues. The V segment lost 10 bases and the J segment 8 bases; nucleotides outside the gene matches: 12. In DNA, the CDR3 is TGTGCCACCCGTGCGCGGGAGGGCCTAGATGAGCAGTTCTTC. Translating it yields CATRAREGLDEQFF.

The chain recombines TRBV4-1 with TRBJ2-5; 11 positions agree with TRBD2. The CDR3 covers 17 residues. The junction had 7 bases not matched to a gene; V was cut back by 0 bases and J by 4 bases. The V gene's germline CDR1 is MGHRA and CDR2 YSYEKL. CDR3 residues: CASSQEKALAGVETQYF. In DNA form, the CDR3 reads TGCGCCAGCAGCCAAGAAAAGGCACTAGCGGGAGTAGAGACCCAGTACTTC.

V gene TRBV7-8 combines with J gene TRBJ2-3; 11 bases agree with TRBD2. The CDR3 length is 15 residues. V shed 6 bases, J shed 4 bases, and the junction held 6 bases outside the gene matches. Germline assignment: CDR1 SGHVS and CDR2 FQNEAQ. The CDR3 bases are TGTGCCAGCAGGTTTAGCGGGGGGGCGTCAGATACGCAGTATTTT. Amino acids: CASRFSGGASDTQYF.

V gene TRBV19 combines with J gene TRBJ2-3, with 9 nucleotides matching TRBD2. This CDR3 is 15 amino acids long. V shed 9 bases and J 4 bases; nucleotides not matched to a gene: 11. The germline gives CDR1 LNHDA, CDR2 SQIVND (reference sequence). As DNA, the CDR3 is TGTGCCAGCTCGGGCGGGGGGGCGGTGGCAGATACGCAGTATTTT. Amino acid sequence: CASSGGGAVADTQYF. The full variable domain, its missing parts supplied by reference TRBV19 and TRBJ2-3, is DGGITQSPKYLFRKEGQNVTLSCEQNLNHDAMYWYRQDPGQGLRLIYYSQIVNDFQKGDIAEGYSVSREKKESFPLTVTSAQKNPTAFYLCASSGGGAVADTQYFGPGTRLTVL.

J is TRBJ1-2 and V is TRBV7-9, with D perhaps matching TRBD1 (5 bases). The V and J ends lost 2 bases and 6 bases respectively, with 10 bases between them. CDR1 is SEHNR, CDR2 FQNEAQ, per germline (reference sequence). This CDR3 is built from 13 residues. The CDR3 loop is CASSLLGADGYTF. The CDR3, as DNA: TGTGCCAGCAGCTTACTAGGGGCCGATGGCTACACCTTC.

V gene TRBV30 combines with J gene TRBJ1-5; D uncertain. V dropped 3 bases and J dropped 10 bases, with 13 bases sitting between them. The CDR3 consists of 12 residues. Germline V gene lookup returns CDR1 GTSNPN and CDR2 SVGIG (reference sequence). CDR3 amino acids: CAWSLVEGPQHF. CDR3 coding DNA: TGTGCCTGGAGCCTTGTAGAGGGACCCCAGCATTTT.

V gene TRBV10-1 combines with J gene TRBJ2-1, with D possibly matching TRBD2 (5 bases). Germline assignment: CDR1 WNHNN and CDR2 SYGVQD (reference sequence). V was pared by 3 bases and J by 0 bases, with 12 bases between. CDR3 length: 16 amino acids. CDR3 coding DNA: TGCGCCAGCAGTGACGAGGGATTGGGCTCCTACAATGAGCAGTTCTTC. Encoded protein: CASSDEGLGSYNEQFF.

The chain uses TRBV4-3 and TRBJ2-7; a weak D match, TRBD1 (5 bases). The germline V gene encodes CDR1 LGHNA and CDR2 YSLEER. This CDR3 spans 15 amino acids. V was cut by 0 bases and J by 2 bases, with 11 bases left in between. CDR3 in DNA: TGCGCCAGCAGCCAAGACGGTCGCAGGGCCTACGAGCAGTACTTC. Its protein is CASSQDGRRAYEQYF.

This chain's CDR3 is CASTPSLNTEAFF. The CDR3 nucleotides are TGTGCCAGCACTCCCTCTTTGAACACTGAAGCTTTCTTT. J is TRBJ1-1 and V is TRBV6-5; no clear D gene. Trimming removed 7 bases at V and 0 bases at J, with 9 bases between. This CDR3 is 13 amino acids long. Germline-derived CDR1 and CDR2 are MNHEY and SVGAGI.

There are a few counts of this clone. The chain has TRBV6-5 and TRBJ1-1; D is unclear. V was trimmed by 8 bases and J by 1 base, leaving 11 bases between them. The V gene's germline CDR1 is MNHEY and CDR2 SVGAGI. The CDR3 length is 13 residues. CDR3 DNA sequence: TGTGCCAGCCGTCGACAATGGAACACTGAAGCTTTCTTT. The encoded protein is CASRRQWNTEAFF.

The chain recombines TRBV7-2 with TRBJ1-3; D is possibly TRBD1 (6 bases). The V and J ends lost 4 bases and 4 bases respectively, with 11 bases between them. This CDR3 comprises 14 residues. From germline, CDR1 is SGHTA and CDR2 FQGNSA. The CDR3 DNA sequence: TGTGCCAGCAGCTCCCGACAGGCGGGAAACACCATATATTTT. Protein product: CASSSRQAGNTIYF.

The genes are TRBV6-1 and TRBJ1-1, with D uncertain. With 11 bases removed from V and 0 bases from J, the gap between germline ends came to 16 bases. Germline CDR1 MNHNS, CDR2 SASEGT. The length of the CDR3 is 14 residues. The CDR3 nucleotides read TGTGCCCTGGGTGGAGCGACCCTGAACACTGAAGCTTTCTTT. Translation: CALGGATLNTEAFF.

CDR3 nucleotides: TGCGCCAGCAGCTTAGTCGGGGGGGATAATTCACCCCTCCACTTT. Amino acid sequence: CASSLVGGDNSPLHF. The genes are TRBV5-1 and TRBJ1-6; perhaps TRBD1 as D (5 bases). The CDR3 covers 15 residues. Germline-derived CDR1 and CDR2 are SGHRS and YFSETQ. V shed 2 bases and J shed 5 bases, with 11 bases lying between them.

The CDR3 spells CASSEPGLARGPSYNEQFF. CDR3 coding DNA: TGTGCCAGCAGTGAGCCGGGACTAGCGCGGGGTCCTTCCTACAATGAGCAGTTCTTC. The chain is built from TRBV6-1 and TRBJ2-1; 10 nucleotides line up with TRBD2. The trim removed 3 bases at V and 1 base at J, leaving 12 bases unmatched. Per germline, CDR1 MNHNS and CDR2 SASEGT. The CDR3 runs to 19 residues.

The J gene is TRBJ1-5, the V gene TRBV19; maybe TRBD1 (5 bases). V lost 7 bases to trimming and J lost 5 bases, with 18 bases between them. Per germline, CDR1 LNHDA and CDR2 SQIVND (reference sequence). CDR3 length: 15 residues. CDR3: CASKSYRGSHQPQHF. CDR3 sequence (DNA): TGTGCCAGTAAATCATATAGGGGATCCCATCAGCCCCAGCATTTT.

The CDR3 sequence: CATSLAGGVEQYF. For the CDR3, the DNA is TGTGCCACCTCTCTAGCGGGAGGGGTCGAGCAGTACTTC. This chain joins TRBV19 and TRBJ2-7, with TRBD2 matching over 12 bases. With V trimmed by 10 bases and J by 6 bases, 7 bases remained unmatched. Germline V CDR1 and CDR2: LNHDA, SQIVND (reference sequence). This CDR3 has 13 amino acids.

The chain employs TRBV18 and TRBJ2-3, with D perhaps TRBD1 (5 bases). Between the trimmed V and J ends, which lost 0 bases and 5 bases, there was a span of 9 bases. This CDR3 is built from 14 residues. The germline V gene has CDR1 KGHSH and CDR2 LQKENI. The CDR3 coding sequence is TGTGCCAGCTCACCACCGACAGTAGTAGATACGCAGTATTTT. It specifies CASSPPTVVDTQYF.